This T cell receptor beta chain emerged from a study of cytomegalovirus exposure and HLA in healthy donors. Looking at the study overall: Genotyping of more than 300 donors showed that around 85% belonged to the Caucasian-associated ancestry cluster. The study's findings and limits: Fewer N-insertions than the roughly 630-donor mean were reportedly shown by an Asian-associated ancestry cluster in a later analysis.

Regarding this clone: As yet, its antigen is unknown.

Sampled while nominally healthy, donors likely had unrecorded immune exposures. The study ran its PCR with 60 Vbeta and 13 Jbeta primers. Measured with immunoSEQ multiplex PCR; TCRdb has only the in-frame clones, and not every one. The data hold 95,000 to 110,000 clones, with 65% to 85% observed a single time. Trimming pared 4 bases from V and 5 bases from J, leaving 21 bases between. The CDR3 is 16 residues long. Germline V gene data show CDR1 as SGDLS and CDR2 as YYNGEE. The clonotype was recovered from a man younger than 35 in good health and CMV-seronegative. The rearrangement joins TRBV9 to TRBJ2-5; a weak D match, TRBD2 (7 bases). Sequenced sample: PBMCs. Here the CDR3 reads CASSTLGGGGVETQYF. CDR3 DNA sequence: TGTGCCAGCAGCACATTAGGGGGGGGAGGCGTGGAGACCCAGTACTTC.